This note documents a single TCR beta chain sequence. Its antigen is as yet unknown. The data stem from a study of T cell responses to AZD1222 COVID-19 vaccine. General study results and limits: Just a handful of AZD1222 recipients were seropositive at baseline. No repertoire was sampled before or during the peak T cell response, only after it. Nearly half of spike-specific TCRs reportedly target variant regions that are unmutated in the B.1.351 and B.1.1.7 variants.

Germline V gene data show CDR1 as SNHLY and CDR2 as FYNNEI. The V gene end was trimmed by 6 bases and the J gene end by 0 bases; junction bases not matched to a gene: 13. This CDR3 spans 20 amino acids. TCRdb keeps only in-frame clones here, not all; method: immunoSEQ multiplex PCR. The table records fewer than 95,000 clones, around 87% of them present only once. Material: peripheral blood, obtained on day 0 of AZD1222 vaccination. The sequence was collected from an adult in good health. This chain links TRBV2 with TRBJ2-1; 14 bases agree with TRBD2. The CDR3 DNA reads as TGTGCCAGCAGACAACCTGGACTAGCGGGAGGCAAGAGCTCCTACAATGAGCAGTTCTTC. It encodes CASRQPGLAGGKSSYNEQFF.